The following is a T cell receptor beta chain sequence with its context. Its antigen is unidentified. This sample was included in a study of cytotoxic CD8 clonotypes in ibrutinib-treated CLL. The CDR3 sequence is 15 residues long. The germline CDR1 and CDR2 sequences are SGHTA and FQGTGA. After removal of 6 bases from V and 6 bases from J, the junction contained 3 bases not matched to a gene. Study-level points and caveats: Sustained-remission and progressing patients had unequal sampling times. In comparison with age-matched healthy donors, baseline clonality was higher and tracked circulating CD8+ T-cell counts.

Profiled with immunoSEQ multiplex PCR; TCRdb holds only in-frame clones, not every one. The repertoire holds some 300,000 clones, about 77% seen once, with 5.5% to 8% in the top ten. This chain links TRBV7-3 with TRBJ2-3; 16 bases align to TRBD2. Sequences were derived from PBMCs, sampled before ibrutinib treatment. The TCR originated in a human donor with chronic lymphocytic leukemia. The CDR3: CASSPGLAGGDTQYF. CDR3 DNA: TGTGCCAGCAGTCCGGGACTAGCGGGAGGGGATACGCAGTATTTT. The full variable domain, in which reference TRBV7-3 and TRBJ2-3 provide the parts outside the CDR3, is GAGVSQTPSNKVTEKGKYVELRCDPISGHTALYWYRQSLGQGPEFLIYFQGTGAADDSGLPNDRFFAVRPEGSVSTLKIQRTERGDSAVYLCASSPGLAGGDTQYFGPGTRLTVL.